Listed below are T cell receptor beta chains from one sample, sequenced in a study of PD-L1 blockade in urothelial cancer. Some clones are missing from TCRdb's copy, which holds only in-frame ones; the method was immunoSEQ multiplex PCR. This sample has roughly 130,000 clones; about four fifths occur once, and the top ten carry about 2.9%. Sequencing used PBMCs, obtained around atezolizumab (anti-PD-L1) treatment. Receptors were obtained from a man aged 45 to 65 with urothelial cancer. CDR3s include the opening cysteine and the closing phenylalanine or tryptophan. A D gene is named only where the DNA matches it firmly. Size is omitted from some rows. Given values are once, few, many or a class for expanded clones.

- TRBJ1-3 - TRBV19 TGTGCCAGTAGGACCGGGTCATCCTCTGGAAACACCATATATTTT CASRTGSSSGNTIYF
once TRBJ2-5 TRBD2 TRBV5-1 TGCGCCAGCAGCTCCGGGACTAGCGGGAGGGTTGAGACCCAGTACTTC CASSSGTSGRVETQYF
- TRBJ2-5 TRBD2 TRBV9 TGTGCCAGCAGTCCTACCGCGGGGGGCGGGAGGTTGGGAGAGACCCAGTACTTC CASSPTAGGGRLGETQYF
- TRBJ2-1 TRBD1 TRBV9 TGTGCCAGCAGCCCCCGACAGGGGAACAATGAGCAGTTCTTC CASSPRQGNNEQFF
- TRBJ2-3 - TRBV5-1 TGCGCCAGCAGCTTGGGTGGTTCCAGGGGAGGGAGGACAGATACGCAGTATTTT CASSLGGSRGGRTDTQYF
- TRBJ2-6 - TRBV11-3 TGTGCCAGCAGCTTAGGCGGCCAGAGCTCTGGGGCCAACGTCCTGACTTTC CASSLGGQSSGANVLTF
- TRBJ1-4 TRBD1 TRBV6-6 TGTGCCAGCAGTTACTCGGACAGGGGAAATGGAAAACTGTTTTTT CASSYSDRGNGKLFF
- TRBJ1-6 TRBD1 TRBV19 TGTGCCAGTAGACCATATAAGGCGACCCGGGACAGAAATTCACCCCTCCACTTT CASRPYKATRDRNSPLHF
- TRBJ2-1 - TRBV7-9 TGTGCCAGCAGCCCGGAACAGTCGCAGTTCTTC CASSPEQSQFF
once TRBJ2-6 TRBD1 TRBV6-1 TGTGCCAGCAGTGAGGGGACAGGGGGCCTCGGGGCCAACGTCCTGACTTTC CASSEGTGGLGANVLTF
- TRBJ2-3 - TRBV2 TGTGCCAGCAGCGGGGAAACAGATACGCAGTATTTT CASSGETDTQYF
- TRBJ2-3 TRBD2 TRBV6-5 TGTGCCAGCAGTTACCTAGCGGGAGACCTCACAGATACGCAGTATTTT CASSYLAGDLTDTQYF
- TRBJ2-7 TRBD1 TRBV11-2 TGTGCCAGCAGCTTAGACTCGCCGGGACAGGGGGCTTACGAGCAGTACTTC CASSLDSPGQGAYEQYF
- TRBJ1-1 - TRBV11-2 TGTGCCAGCAGCTTAGGGGTAGCCGGGAAAGCTTTCTTT CASSLGVAGKAFF
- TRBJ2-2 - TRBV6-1 TGTGCCAGCAGATCCCCTAACAGGGACACCGGGGAGCTGTTTTTT CASRSPNRDTGELFF
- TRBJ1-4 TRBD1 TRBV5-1 TGCGCCAGCAGCTTGGGCGGGACAGGAGGTAATGAAAAACTGTTTTTT CASSLGGTGGNEKLFF
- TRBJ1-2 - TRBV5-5 TGTGCCAGCAGCTTGGCAGGGAACTATGGCTACACCTTC CASSLAGNYGYTF
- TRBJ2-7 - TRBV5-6 TGTGCCAGCAGCCGGGCCGGGACACCATCCTACGAGCAGTACTTC CASSRAGTPSYEQYF
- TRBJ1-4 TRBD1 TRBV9 TGTGCCAGCAGCGCCACCCTGGGACAGGGCGGGGAAAAACTGTTTTTT CASSATLGQGGEKLFF
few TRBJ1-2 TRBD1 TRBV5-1 TGCGCCAGCAGCCATGGACAGGGTCAGGGCTACACCTTC CASSHGQGQGYTF
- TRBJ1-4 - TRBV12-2 TGTGCAAGTCGCTTTGGGGGACAACCTAATGAAAAACTGTTTTTT CASRFGGQPNEKLFF
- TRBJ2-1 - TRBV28 TGTGCCAGCAGCGGGAGTTCAGGATCCTACAATGAGCAGTTCTTC CASSGSSGSYNEQFF
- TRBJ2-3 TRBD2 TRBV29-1 TGCAGCGTTGAAGATTGGACTAGCGGGGGGACTAGCACAGATACGCAGTATTTT CSVEDWTSGGTSTDTQYF
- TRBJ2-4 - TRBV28 TGTGCCAGCAGACTACGGACAACCGAAAACATTCAGTACTTC CASRLRTTENIQYF
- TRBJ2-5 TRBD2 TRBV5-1 TGCGCCAGCCGGGAGGACCAAGAGACCCAGTACTTC CASREDQETQYF
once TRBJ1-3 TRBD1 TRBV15 TGTGCCACCAGCAGAGATAATGGGGCAGGGGGAATTAAAAGAAACACCATATATTTT CATSRDNGAGGIKRNTIYF
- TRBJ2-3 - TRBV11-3 TGTGCCAGCAGCGCAGGTGGCACAGATACGCAGTATTTT CASSAGGTDTQYF
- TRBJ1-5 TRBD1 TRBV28 TGTGCCAGCAGTTTAAACAGGGGCCGCCTTAATAGCAATCAGCCCCAGCATTTT CASSLNRGRLNSNQPQHF
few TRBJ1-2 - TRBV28 TGTGCCAGCAGTTTTGAGGCCGACGGGGGTGGCTACACCTTC CASSFEADGGGYTF
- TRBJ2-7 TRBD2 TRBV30 TGTGCCTGGAGTAGCGGGGGACTGGGGCGGGGCGAGCAGTACTTC CAWSSGGLGRGEQYF
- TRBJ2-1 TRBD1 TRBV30 TGTGCCTGGAAATCGACCGGGACAGCCTACAATGAGCAGTTCTTC CAWKSTGTAYNEQFF
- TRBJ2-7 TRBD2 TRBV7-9 TGTGCCAGCAGCCCCGGGACTAGCGGGAGGATAGCCAACGAGCAGTACTTC CASSPGTSGRIANEQYF
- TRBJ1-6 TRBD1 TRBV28 TGTGCCAGCAGTTTAGCGGGGGGACAGGGGTATAATTCACCCCTCCACTTT CASSLAGGQGYNSPLHF
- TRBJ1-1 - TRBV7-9 TGTGCCAGCAGCTTAGCCGGGTACACTGAAGCTTTCTTT CASSLAGYTEAFF
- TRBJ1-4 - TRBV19 TGTGCCAGTAGTAGACAGGCGGATAATGAAAAACTGTTTTTT CASSRQADNEKLFF
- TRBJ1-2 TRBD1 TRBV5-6 TGTGCCAGCAGCCTGCGAGACAGGGGCGGTGGCTACACCTTC CASSLRDRGGGYTF
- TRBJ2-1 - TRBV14 TGTGCCAGCAGCCAATATCCCAATGAGCAGTTCTTC CASSQYPNEQFF